Listed here are 30 T cell receptor beta chains from one sample, sequenced in a study of cytomegalovirus exposure and HLA in healthy donors. With 60 Vbeta and 13 Jbeta primers, the PCR was carried out. Assay: immunoSEQ multiplex PCR; the TCRdb copy retains only in-frame clones and omits some. The table lists 200,000 or so clones, over 75% of them singletons. Sequenced sample: PBMCs. The source of these receptors is a boy younger than 10 in good health and CMV-seronegative.

The rearrangement links TRBV6-1 to TRBJ1-1; D is possibly TRBD1 (5 bases). In germline, CDR1 is MNHNS, CDR2 SASEGT. V was trimmed by 8 bases and J by 6 bases, leaving 16 bases between them. This CDR3 is built from 13 residues. The CDR3 region has the DNA TGTGCCAGCGGGACGGGGGGTGGGGCTGAAGCTTTCTTT. Translation gives CASGTGGGAEAFF.

V and J are TRBV20-1 and TRBJ2-5; D is possibly TRBD2 (5 bases). Germline assignment: CDR1 DFQATT and CDR2 SNEGSKA (reference sequence). CDR3 length equals 11 residues. Trimming stripped 6 bases from V and 6 bases from J, with 11 bases between. CDR3 sequence (DNA): TGCAGTGCGTCTAGCAAACAGACCCAGTACTTC. This translates into CSASSKQTQYF.

This rearrangement joins TRBV4-2 to TRBJ2-1; 14 bases agree with TRBD2. Losses at the gene ends were 0 bases for V and 9 bases for J; bases not matched to a gene: 1. CDR1 is LGHNA and CDR2 is YNFKEQ in the germline V gene. The CDR3 spans 15 residues. The chain's CDR3 is CASSQDGTSGGEQFF. In DNA, the CDR3 is TGTGCCAGCAGCCAAGACGGGACTAGCGGGGGTGAGCAGTTCTTC.

This clone was observed once. The chain employs TRBV7-2 and TRBJ1-2; no definite D call. Germline CDR1 and CDR2: SGHTA and FQGNSA. Trimming stripped 5 bases from V and 6 bases from J, with 22 bases between. This CDR3 is 16 amino acids long. CDR3: CASSASGLRASDGYTF. CDR3 DNA: TGTGCCAGCAGCGCGAGCGGTTTACGGGCGTCCGATGGCTACACCTTC.

The sample holds one count of this clone. The chain couples TRBV15 to TRBJ1-2; D is undetermined. Germline-derived CDR1 and CDR2 are LNHNV and YYDKDF (reference sequence). This CDR3 comprises 14 residues. V was clipped by 0 bases and J by 3 bases, with 8 bases between them. CDR3 DNA: TGTGCCACCAGCAGAGATAAACGGGACTATGGCTACACCTTC. This codes for CATSRDKRDYGYTF.

In its sample, this clone was seen a few times. CDR3 sequence (DNA): TGTGCCAGCAGCGTACAGGGGCCGAACACTGAAGCTTTCTTT. Translation: CASSVQGPNTEAFF. The chain links TRBV9 to TRBJ1-1, with D possibly matching TRBD1 (6 bases). Germline CDR1 and CDR2: SGDLS and YYNGEE. The V and J ends lost 1 base and 1 base respectively, with 8 bases between them. The CDR3 has 14 amino acids.

The CDR3 here is CASGRGITDTQYF. DNA of the CDR3: TGTGCCAGCGGAAGGGGAATCACAGATACGCAGTATTTT. The chain recombines TRBV28 with TRBJ2-3; maybe TRBD1 (5 bases). Looked up from germline, CDR1 is MDHEN and CDR2 is SYDVKM. Trimming removed 8 bases at V and 2 bases at J, with 11 bases between. The CDR3 runs to 13 residues.

The chain couples TRBV5-1 to TRBJ2-5; tentatively, D is TRBD2 (7 bases). This CDR3 has 14 residues. V was clipped by 0 bases and J by 9 bases, with 15 bases between them. Germline CDR1 is SGHRS and CDR2 is YFSETQ. CDR3 DNA: TGCGCCAGCAGCTTGGCCGTAGGGGAGGGGGCCCAGTACTTC. Its protein is CASSLAVGEGAQYF.

The chain employs TRBV6-6 and TRBJ1-5; 10 nucleotides align to TRBD1. The CDR3 consists of 15 residues. Germline CDR1 reads MNHNY; CDR2 reads SVGAGI (reference sequence). After removal of 6 bases from V and 6 bases from J, the junction contained 8 bases not matched to a gene. CDR3 in amino acids: CASRNRDRGSQPQHF. In nucleotides, the CDR3 is TGTGCCAGCAGGAACCGGGACAGGGGTAGTCAGCCCCAGCATTTT.

The chain has TRBV15 and TRBJ2-5, with D possibly TRBD2 on 7 matching bases. Germline CDR1 LNHNV, CDR2 YYDKDF (reference sequence). This CDR3 comprises 16 residues. V lost 1 base and J lost 5, with 17 bases in between. The CDR3 loop is CATSRVGGGPVETQYF. CDR3 bases: TGTGCCACCAGCAGAGTTGGGGGGGGGCCGGTGGAGACCCAGTACTTC.

V gene TRBV7-9 combines with J gene TRBJ2-1, with TRBD2 matching over 8 bases. CDR3 length equals 15 residues. The germline gives CDR1 SEHNR, CDR2 FQNEAQ (reference sequence). V gave up 5 bases and J gave up 3 bases; unmatched junction bases: 6. CDR3: CASSPRLALYNEQFF. For the CDR3, the DNA is TGTGCCAGCAGCCCCAGACTAGCGCTCTACAATGAGCAGTTCTTC. Looking up the rest from reference TRBV7-9 and TRBJ2-1 gives the full variable domain: DTGVSQNPRHKITKRGQNVTFRCDPISEHNRLYWYRQTLGQGPEFLTYFQNEAQLEKSRLLSDRFSAERPKGSFSTLEIQRTEQGDSAMYLCASSPRLALYNEQFFGPGTRLTVL.

The chain recombines TRBV14 with TRBJ2-1, with TRBD2 identical over 10 bases. Germline V gene lookup returns CDR1 SGHDN and CDR2 FVKESK. J gave up 1 base and V 2 bases, and 11 bases lay outside the gene matches. The length of the CDR3 is 19 residues. In DNA, the CDR3 is TGTGCCAGCAGCCAACCGTCTAGCGGGGGCCCGAGGTCCTACAATGAGCAGTTCTTC. It yields the protein CASSQPSSGGPRSYNEQFF.

This clone was observed a few times. This chain connects TRBV10-3 to TRBJ2-7; 11 bases align to TRBD1. Germline V gene sequence: CDR1 ENHRY, CDR2 SYGVKD. The CDR3 has 16 residues. V was clipped by 3 bases and J by 6 bases; unmatched bases: 10. The CDR3: CAISEWAGQGDVEQYF. In nucleotides, the CDR3 is TGTGCCATCAGTGAATGGGCGGGACAGGGGGATGTCGAGCAGTACTTC.

The chain has TRBV14 and TRBJ1-2; D not resolved. V lost 0 bases, J lost 9 bases, and 17 bases lay in between. Looked up from germline, CDR1 is SGHDN and CDR2 is FVKESK. The CDR3 runs to 15 residues. The CDR3 here is CASSQDAYGPISYTF. The CDR3 nucleotides are TGTGCCAGCAGCCAAGATGCGTACGGTCCGATAAGCTACACCTTC.

The V and J genes are TRBV5-5 and TRBJ2-7, with D maybe TRBD1 (5 bases). Germline values: CDR1 SGHKS, CDR2 YYEKEE (reference sequence). V dropped 2 bases and J dropped 7 bases, with 13 bases sitting between them. The CDR3 runs 13 residues. The DNA of the CDR3 is TGTGCCAGCAGCTTCCCAGGGTCTTTAGAGCAGTACTTC. Its protein is CASSFPGSLEQYF. Supplemented by reference TRBV5-5 and TRBJ2-7, the full variable domain reads DAGVTQSPTHLIKTRGQQVTLRCSPISGHKSVSWYQQVLGQGPQFIFQYYEKEERGRGNFPDRFSARQFPNYSSELNVNALLLGDSALYLCASSFPGSLEQYFGPGTRLTVT.

CDR3 residues: CASSAGNYGYTF. In DNA form, the CDR3 reads TGTGCCAGCAGTGCGGGGAACTATGGCTACACCTTC. The chain combines TRBV2 with TRBJ1-2; unclear D gene. CDR1 is SNHLY, CDR2 FYNNEI, per germline. With 4 bases removed from V and 2 bases from J, the gap between germline ends came to 5 bases. There are 12 residues in the CDR3.

The rearrangement joins TRBV5-1 to TRBJ2-5, with 11 positions matching TRBD1. The CDR3 loop spans 15 amino acids. Germline CDR1 and CDR2: SGHRS and YFSETQ. The J segment lost 5 bases and the V segment lost 0 bases, leaving 3 bases of the junction unmatched. Here the CDR3 reads CASSLGTGGRETQYF. The DNA of the CDR3 is TGCGCCAGCAGCTTGGGGACAGGGGGCCGGGAGACCCAGTACTTC. Variable domain in full (rest from reference TRBV5-1 and TRBJ2-5): KAGVTQTPRYLIKTRGQQVTLSCSPISGHRSVSWYQQTPGQGLQFLFEYFSETQRNKGNFPGRFSGRQFSNSRSEMNVSTLELGDSALYLCASSLGTGGRETQYFGPGTRLLVL.

J is TRBJ2-3 and V is TRBV5-1, with 15 nucleotides matching TRBD2. The V segment lost 6 bases and the J segment 4 bases; nucleotides outside the gene matches: 12. Per germline, CDR1 SGHRS and CDR2 YFSETQ. CDR3 length: 18 residues. CDR3 sequence: CASTRGGLAGGQADTQYF. The CDR3 region has the DNA TGCGCCAGCACCCGTGGAGGACTAGCGGGGGGGCAAGCAGATACGCAGTATTTT.

This clone was detected only once. The V gene is TRBV12-1, the J gene TRBJ2-2; no DNA check was done on the table's D call, TRBD2. TRBV12-1 represents a pseudogene. This CDR3 spans 20 amino acids. This chain's CDR3 is CASSSYRTSGGAGTTGELFF. The CDR3 DNA reads as TGTGCCAGCAGCTCCTACCGGACTAGCGGGGGGGCGGGGACAACCGGGGAGCTGTTTTTT.

As concerns this clone: At the DNA level, this CDR3 is encoded by other sequences in the same sample as well. The rearrangement joins TRBV7-3 to TRBJ2-1, with D perhaps TRBD2 (5 bases). The CDR3 consists of 13 residues. The V gene lost 1 base and the J gene lost 9 bases, with 10 bases spanning the gap. Germline lookup yields CDR1 SGHTA and CDR2 FQGTGA. CDR3 sequence (DNA): TGTGCCAGCAGCTTAAAGAGACGGGGTGAGCAGTTCTTC. This encodes CASSLKRRGEQFF.

In DNA form, the CDR3 reads TGTGCCAGCCGTCGGGACTCTGGGGCCAACGTCCTGACTTTC. This sequence encodes CASRRDSGANVLTF. This chain joins TRBV2 and TRBJ2-6; tentatively, D is TRBD2 (5 bases). Germline-derived CDR1 and CDR2 are SNHLY and FYNNEI. There are 14 residues in the CDR3. V was cut by 8 bases and J by 0 bases, with 8 bases left in between.

V and J are TRBV2 and TRBJ2-4; the D gene is possibly TRBD1 (5 bases). Between the trimmed V and J ends, which lost 1 base and 4 bases, there was a span of 5 bases. Germline V lookup: CDR1 SNHLY, CDR2 FYNNEI. The CDR3 runs to 13 residues. The CDR3 loop reads CASSEGTKNIQYF. In DNA, the CDR3 is TGTGCCAGCAGTGAAGGGACAAAAAACATTCAGTACTTC. The whole variable domain, remainder taken from reference TRBV2 and TRBJ2-4, is EPEVTQTPSHQVTQMGQEVILRCVPISNHLYFYWYRQILGQKVEFLVSFYNNEISEKSEIFDDQFSVERPDGSNFTLKIRSTKLEDSAMYFCASSEGTKNIQYFGAGTRLSVL.

J is TRBJ2-1 and V is TRBV7-2, with D perhaps matching TRBD2 (5 bases). Trimming took 3 bases from V and 0 from J, leaving 9 bases between them. CDR1 is SGHTA, CDR2 FQGNSA, per germline. The length of the CDR3 is 15 residues. The DNA of the CDR3 is TGTGCCAGCAGCTTCTCGGGGAGCTCCTACAATGAGCAGTTCTTC. Encoded protein: CASSFSGSSYNEQFF. Filled out from reference TRBV7-2 and TRBJ2-1, the complete variable domain reads GAGVSQSPSNKVTEKGKDVELRCDPISGHTALYWYRQSLGQGLEFLIYFQGNSAPDKSGLPSDRFSAERTGGSVSTLTIQRTQQEDSAVYLCASSFSGSSYNEQFFGPGTRLTVL.

This chain links TRBV29-1 with TRBJ2-5; D is perhaps TRBD2 (7 bases). Germline V gives CDR1 SQVTM, CDR2 ANQGSEA. The V end lost 5 bases, the J end lost 5 bases, and 18 bases lay between the germline ends. CDR3 length equals 14 residues. As DNA, the CDR3 is TGCAGCGTTTCCGGGCGGGGGCAGTTGGAGACCCAGTACTTC. Protein sequence: CSVSGRGQLETQYF. Complete variable domain (other parts from reference TRBV29-1 and TRBJ2-5): SAVISQKPSRDICQRGTSLTIQCQVDSQVTMMFWYRQQPGQSLTLIATANQGSEATYESGFVIDKFPISRPNLTFSTLTVSNMSPEDSSIYLCSVSGRGQLETQYFGPGTRLLVL.

Here the CDR3 reads CASSRRTGGRDTEAFF. The CDR3 DNA follows: TGTGCCAGCAGCCGAAGAACAGGGGGCAGGGACACTGAAGCTTTCTTT. The chain has TRBV11-2 and TRBJ1-1; 9 nucleotides line up with TRBD1. The CDR3 has 16 amino acids. Per germline, CDR1 SGHAT and CDR2 FQNNGV. The V segment lost 5 bases and the J segment 3 bases; nucleotides outside the gene matches: 10.

J is TRBJ2-7 and V is TRBV4-3; the D gene is possibly TRBD1 (6 bases). The germline V gene has CDR1 LGHNA and CDR2 YSLEER. The CDR3 is 15 amino acids. V lost 0 bases and J 0 bases, leaving 9 bases between the germline ends. The CDR3 loop reads CASSQDRGNSYEQYF. The CDR3, as DNA: TGCGCCAGCAGCCAAGACAGGGGAAACTCCTACGAGCAGTACTTC.

This chain uses TRBV6-6 with TRBJ1-2; 8 bases map to TRBD1. Trimming took 7 bases from V and 9 from J; bases not matched to a gene: 19. The CDR3 has 16 amino acids. Germline lookup yields CDR1 MNHNY and CDR2 SVGAGI (reference sequence). The CDR3 loop reads CASISMVETGVFSYTF. The CDR3 coding sequence is TGTGCCAGCATCTCGATGGTGGAGACAGGGGTGTTCAGCTACACCTTC.

Concerning this clone: The junction departs from germline at one end; a sequencing error may be responsible. The chain links TRBV29-1 to TRBJ1-5; D remains ambiguous. This CDR3 has 11 residues. CDR1 is SQVTM, CDR2 ANQGSEA, per germline. The CDR3 DNA sequence: TGTTTTTCGCAGTCCAATCAGCCCCAGCATTTT. This gives the protein CFSQSNQPQHF. Looking up the rest from reference TRBV29-1 and TRBJ1-5 gives the full variable domain: SAVISQKPSRDICQRGTSLTIQCQVDSQVTMMFWYRQQPGQSLTLIATANQGSEATYESGFVIDKFPISRPNLTFSTLTVSNMSPEDSSIYLCFSQSNQPQHFGDGTRLSIL.

This clone has just a few counts. The rearrangement links TRBV7-9 to TRBJ1-6; 8 positions agree with TRBD1. V lost 6 bases, J lost 10 bases, and 8 bases stayed unmatched. The germline CDR1 and CDR2 sequences are SEHNR and FQNEAQ (reference sequence). The CDR3 extends over 14 amino acids. This CDR3 reads CASRQDDRGSPLHF. CDR3 nucleotide sequence: TGTGCCAGCAGACAAGACGACAGGGGCTCACCCCTCCACTTT.

This chain uses TRBV9 with TRBJ2-5; a weak D match, TRBD1 (5 bases). In germline, CDR1 is SGDLS, CDR2 YYNGEE. Trimming shortened V by 6 bases and J by 4 bases, and 22 bases separated the two germline ends. The CDR3 contains 16 residues. CDR3 DNA sequence: TGTGCCAGCAAATTGGGGCTCAAATTGGCCGGAGAGACCCAGTACTTC. It is translated as CASKLGLKLAGETQYF.